The 14 T cell receptor beta chains given below trace back to one sample, sequenced in a study of T cell responses to AZD1222 COVID-19 vaccine. Sequencing used immunoSEQ multiplex PCR; TCRdb keeps in-frame clones, though not all of them. There are roughly 140,000 clones in the sample; around nine tenths occur only once, and 3.1% lies in the top ten. Sequencing was performed on peripheral blood, taken 28 days after the second AZD1222 dose. The source is an adult who received the AZD1222 COVID-19 vaccine.

This clone was counted a few times. The genes are TRBV7-3 and TRBJ1-1; 7 nucleotides match TRBD1. This CDR3 contains 14 residues. Germline V gives CDR1 SGHTA, CDR2 FQGTGA. Germline trimming cut 5 bases from V and 6 bases from J; bases unmatched to any gene: 9. The CDR3 DNA is TGTGCCAGCAGCGCCAGGGGGTCGGAGGCTGAAGCTTTCTTT. As protein: CASSARGSEAEAFF.

The chain combines TRBV9 with TRBJ2-5, with no clear D. This CDR3 is built from 14 residues. Germline V lookup: CDR1 SGDLS, CDR2 YYNGEE. The V and J ends lost 0 bases and 5 bases respectively, with 11 bases between them. The CDR3 coding sequence is TGTGCCAGCAGCGTAGGGACCCGTGGGGAGACCCAGTACTTC. Its translation is CASSVGTRGETQYF.

The chain's CDR3 is CATGRKNEKLFF. The CDR3 DNA reads TGTGCCACCGGGCGGAAAAATGAAAAACTGTTTTTT. The chain employs TRBV15 and TRBJ1-4; D unresolved. This CDR3 comprises 12 residues. The V end lost 8 bases, the J end lost 5 bases, and 9 bases lay between the germline ends. Germline-derived CDR1 and CDR2 are LNHNV and YYDKDF (reference sequence).

J is TRBJ1-1 and V is TRBV28; D call uncertain. This CDR3 comprises 14 residues. Germline CDR1 MDHEN, CDR2 SYDVKM. V lost 2 bases, J lost 1 base, and 8 bases lay in between. The CDR3 is CASSLVRRNTEAFF. The CDR3 DNA is TGTGCCAGCAGTTTAGTTAGGCGGAACACTGAAGCTTTCTTT.

The chain employs TRBV10-3 and TRBJ1-2; 7 bases are a match to TRBD1. Germline V gene data show CDR1 as ENHRY and CDR2 as SYGVKD. Trimming cost V 3 bases and J 6 bases; bases outside gene matches: 4. There are 13 residues in the CDR3. The CDR3 loop reads CAISDRGEDGYTF. The CDR3 DNA reads TGTGCCATCAGTGACAGGGGGGAAGATGGCTACACCTTC.

The genes are TRBV9 and TRBJ2-7, with 7 bases lining up with TRBD1. CDR1 is SGDLS and CDR2 is YYNGEE in the germline V gene. Trimming removed 3 bases from V and 4 bases from J; junction bases left unmatched: 4. The CDR3 has 13 amino acids. The CDR3 is CASSGTGPYEQYF. CDR3 in DNA: TGTGCCAGCAGCGGGACAGGTCCGTACGAGCAGTACTTC.

The V gene is TRBV30, the J gene TRBJ2-3; a possible D gene is TRBD1 (6 bases). This CDR3 spans 15 amino acids. The germline V and J ends were trimmed by 3 bases and 2 bases, with 15 bases remaining between them. The V gene's germline CDR1 is GTSNPN and CDR2 SVGIG (reference sequence). CDR3 sequence: CAWSRGGKYTDTQYF. In nucleotides, the CDR3 is TGTGCCTGGAGCAGGGGCGGCAAATACACAGATACGCAGTATTTT.

The V gene is TRBV28, the J gene TRBJ1-1; possibly TRBD1 for D (6 bases). Germline-derived CDR1 and CDR2 are MDHEN and SYDVKM. CDR3 length: 11 amino acids. V dropped 8 bases and J dropped 11 bases, with 15 bases sitting between them. In nucleotides, the CDR3 is TGTGCCAGCGGTCTGGGACAAACGGCTTTCTTT. This translates into CASGLGQTAFF.

The J gene is TRBJ2-2, the V gene TRBV6-6; tentative D call: TRBD2 (6 bases). The germline gives CDR1 MNHNY, CDR2 SVGAGI (reference sequence). The CDR3 runs 14 residues. Trimming took off 0 bases at V and 6 bases at J, with 8 bases between the two ends. CDR3 amino acids: CASSYSGGSGELFF. CDR3 DNA: TGTGCCAGCAGTTACTCGGGGGGATCCGGGGAGCTGTTTTTT.

This clone was seen a few times. The chain employs TRBV7-6 and TRBJ2-5; 8 bases are shared with TRBD2. Germline CDR1 and CDR2: SGHVS and FNYEAQ. This CDR3 spans 15 amino acids. J lost 5 bases, V lost 7 bases, and 12 bases had no gene match. This CDR3 is CASTSRLGLVETQYF. As DNA, the CDR3 is TGTGCCAGCACCTCGCGATTGGGACTAGTTGAGACCCAGTACTTC.

The gene calls are TRBV12-3 or TRBV12-4 and TRBJ1-2; 10 nucleotides match TRBD1. This CDR3 comprises 13 residues. With 5 bases clipped from V and 10 bases from J, the junction kept 7 bases outside the gene matches. The CDR3 nucleotides read TGTGCCAGCAGTCCCCGGACAGGGGGGGTCTACACCTTC. Residues: CASSPRTGGVYTF.

The chain has TRBV6-5 and TRBJ1-5; possible D gene TRBD1, 6 bases. The germline V gene encodes CDR1 MNHEY and CDR2 SVGAGI. The CDR3 consists of 14 residues. The germline V and J ends were trimmed by 4 bases and 4 bases, with 11 bases remaining between them. The CDR3 loop is CASSSQGNNQPQHF. CDR3 nucleotides: TGTGCCAGCAGTTCACAGGGTAATAATCAGCCCCAGCATTTT.

This chain connects TRBV28 to TRBJ2-6; weak D call: TRBD2 (6 bases). V lost 7 bases, J lost 3 bases, and 10 bases lay in between. Germline CDR1 reads MDHEN; CDR2 reads SYDVKM. CDR3 length equals 14 residues. The CDR3 bases are TGTGCCAGCATCGGGGGTTTTGGGGCCAACGTCCTGACTTTC. The encoded protein is CASIGGFGANVLTF.

The chain links TRBV19 to TRBJ1-2; 7 bases are a match to TRBD1. V trimming: 7 bases; J trimming: 4 bases; junction bases outside the gene matches: 9. The CDR3 spans 14 residues. Germline V lookup: CDR1 LNHDA, CDR2 SQIVND (reference sequence). The CDR3, as DNA: TGTGCCAGTATGAGGACAGGAGGTACCTATGGCTACACCTTC. Its translation is CASMRTGGTYGYTF.